This T cell receptor (beta chain) was obtained from a study of cytomegalovirus exposure and HLA in healthy donors. The overall study: Tens of millions of unique TCRs from HLA-typed donors made up an early data release.

Study-wide results and caveats: A later analysis showed TCR association rates differing by HLA locus, peaking at DRB1 and lowest at HLA-C. Presence/absence analyses took donor sequencing depth as roughly uniform.

A word on this clone: Its antigen is unknown.

PCR involved 60 Vbeta and 13 Jbeta primers. This table comes from immunoSEQ multiplex PCR, and its TCRdb copy is limited to in-frame clones, with some not included. The sample has about 150,000 clones; around three quarters are singletons. The ends were cut back, 1 base at V and 2 bases at J, with 8 bases in the middle. This CDR3 comprises 15 residues. Germline values: CDR1 SGHVS, CDR2 FQNEAQ. This chain connects TRBV7-8 to TRBJ2-2, with D possibly TRBD1 on 6 matching bases. This sequence originates from a middle-aged woman in good health and CMV-seronegative. Sequencing was carried out using PBMCs. CDR3 coding DNA: TGTGCCAGCAGCTTAGGAGGGGGTAACACCGGGGAGCTGTTTTTT. Amino acid sequence: CASSLGGGNTGELFF.